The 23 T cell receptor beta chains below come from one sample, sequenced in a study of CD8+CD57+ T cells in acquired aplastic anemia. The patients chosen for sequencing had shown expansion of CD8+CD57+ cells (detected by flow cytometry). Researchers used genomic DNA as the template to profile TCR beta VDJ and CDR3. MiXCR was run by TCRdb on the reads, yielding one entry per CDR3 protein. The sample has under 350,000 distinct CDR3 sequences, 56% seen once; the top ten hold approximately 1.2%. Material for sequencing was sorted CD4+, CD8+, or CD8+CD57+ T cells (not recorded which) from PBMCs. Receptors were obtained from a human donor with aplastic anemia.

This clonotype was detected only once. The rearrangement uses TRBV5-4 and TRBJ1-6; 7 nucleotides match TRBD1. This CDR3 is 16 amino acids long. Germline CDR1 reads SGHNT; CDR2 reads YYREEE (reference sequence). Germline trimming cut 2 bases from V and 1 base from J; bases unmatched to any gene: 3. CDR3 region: CASSFDRDSYNSPLHF. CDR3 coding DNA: TGTGCCAGCAGCTTCGACAGGGATTCCTATAATTCACCCCTCCACTTT.

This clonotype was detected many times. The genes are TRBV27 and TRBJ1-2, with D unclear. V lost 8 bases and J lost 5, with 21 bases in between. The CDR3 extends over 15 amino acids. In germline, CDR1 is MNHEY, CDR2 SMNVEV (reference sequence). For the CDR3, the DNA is TGTGCCAGCGGGAACTATAGGACTGGAAAATATGGCTACACCTTC. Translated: CASGNYRTGKYGYTF.

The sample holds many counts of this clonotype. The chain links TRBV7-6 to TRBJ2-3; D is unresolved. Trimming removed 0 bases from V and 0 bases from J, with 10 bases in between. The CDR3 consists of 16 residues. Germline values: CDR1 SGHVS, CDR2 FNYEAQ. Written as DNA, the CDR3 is TGTGCCAGCAGCTTAGCCACTTCTTCTAGCACAGATACGCAGTATTTT. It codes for CASSLATSSSTDTQYF. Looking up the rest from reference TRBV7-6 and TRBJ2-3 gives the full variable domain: GAGVSQSPRYKVTKRGQDVALRCDPISGHVSLYWYRQALGQGPEFLTYFNYEAQQDKSGLPNDRFSAERPEGSISTLTIQRTEQRDSAMYRCASSLATSSSTDTQYFGPGTRLTVL.

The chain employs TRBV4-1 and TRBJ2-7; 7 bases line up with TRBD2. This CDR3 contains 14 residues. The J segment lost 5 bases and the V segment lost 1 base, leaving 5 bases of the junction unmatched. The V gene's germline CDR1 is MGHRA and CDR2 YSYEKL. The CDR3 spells CASSQGLASDEQYF. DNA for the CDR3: TGCGCCAGCAGCCAAGGACTAGCATCCGACGAGCAGTACTTC.

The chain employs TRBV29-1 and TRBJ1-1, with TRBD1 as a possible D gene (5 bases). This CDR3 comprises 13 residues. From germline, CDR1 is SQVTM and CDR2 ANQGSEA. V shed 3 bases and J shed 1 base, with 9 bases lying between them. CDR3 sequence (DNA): TGCAGCGTTGAGCTAACAGGGAACACTGAAGCTTTCTTT. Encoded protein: CSVELTGNTEAFF.

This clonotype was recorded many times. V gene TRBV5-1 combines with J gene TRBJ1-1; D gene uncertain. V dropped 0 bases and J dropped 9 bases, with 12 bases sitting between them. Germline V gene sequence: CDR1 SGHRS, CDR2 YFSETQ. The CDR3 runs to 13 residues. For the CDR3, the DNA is TGCGCCAGCAGCTTGGTTCGGGAGCAGAAAGCTTTCTTT. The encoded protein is CASSLVREQKAFF.

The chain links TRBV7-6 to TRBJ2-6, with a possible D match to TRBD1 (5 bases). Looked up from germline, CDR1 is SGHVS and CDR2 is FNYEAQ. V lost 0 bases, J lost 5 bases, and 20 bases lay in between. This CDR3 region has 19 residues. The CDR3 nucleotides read TGTGCCAGCAGCTTAGCGTATGGAGAAGGGGCCGAATGGGCCAACGTCCTGACTTTC. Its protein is CASSLAYGEGAEWANVLTF.

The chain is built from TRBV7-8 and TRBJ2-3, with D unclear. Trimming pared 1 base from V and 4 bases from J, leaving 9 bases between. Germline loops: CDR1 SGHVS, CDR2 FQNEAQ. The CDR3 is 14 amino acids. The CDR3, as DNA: TGTGCCAGCAGCTTAGACGGTAGGGCAGATACGCAGTATTTT. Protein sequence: CASSLDGRADTQYF.

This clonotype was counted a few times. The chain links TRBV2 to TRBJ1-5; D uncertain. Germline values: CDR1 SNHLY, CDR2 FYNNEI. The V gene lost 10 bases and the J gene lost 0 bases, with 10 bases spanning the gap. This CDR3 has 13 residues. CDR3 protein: CATGGDSNQPQHF. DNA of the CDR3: TGTGCCACAGGCGGGGATAGCAATCAGCCCCAGCATTTT.

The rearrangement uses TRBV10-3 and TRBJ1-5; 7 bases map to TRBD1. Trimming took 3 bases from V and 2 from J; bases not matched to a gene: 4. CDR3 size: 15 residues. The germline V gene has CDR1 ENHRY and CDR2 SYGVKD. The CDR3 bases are TGTGCCATCAGTGACGCCAGGGGGGGCAATCAGCCCCAGCATTTT. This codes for CAISDARGGNQPQHF.

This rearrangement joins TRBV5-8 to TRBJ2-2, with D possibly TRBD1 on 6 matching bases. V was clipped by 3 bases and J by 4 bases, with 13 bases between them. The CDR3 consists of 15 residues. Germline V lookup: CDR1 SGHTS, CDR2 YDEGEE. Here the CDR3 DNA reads TGTGCCAGCAGCTGGGGGCCCACCATCACCGGGGAGCTGTTTTTT. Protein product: CASSWGPTITGELFF.

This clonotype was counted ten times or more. CDR3 nucleotide sequence: TGCAGTGCTAGAGATGGGCAGGGTGGAGAGACCCAGTACTTC. Amino acids: CSARDGQGGETQYF. V is TRBV20-1 and J is TRBJ2-5, with a possible D match to TRBD1 (5 bases). The CDR3 is made up of 14 amino acids. Trimming removed 0 bases from V and 4 bases from J, with 12 bases in between. CDR1 and CDR2 from the germline V gene are DFQATT and SNEGSKA (reference sequence).

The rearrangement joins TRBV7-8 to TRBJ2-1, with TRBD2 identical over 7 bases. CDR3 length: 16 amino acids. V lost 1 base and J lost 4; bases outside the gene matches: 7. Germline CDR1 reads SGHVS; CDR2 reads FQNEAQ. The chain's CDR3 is CASSLVDSGIYNEQFF. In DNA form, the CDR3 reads TGTGCCAGCAGCTTAGTCGACAGCGGGATTTACAATGAGCAGTTCTTC.

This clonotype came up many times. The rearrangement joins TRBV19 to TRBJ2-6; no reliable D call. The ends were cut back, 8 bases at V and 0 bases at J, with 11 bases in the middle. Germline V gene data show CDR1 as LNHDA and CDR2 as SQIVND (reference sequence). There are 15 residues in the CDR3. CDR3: CASGAGLSGANVLTF. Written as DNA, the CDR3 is TGTGCCAGTGGCGCAGGCCTCTCTGGGGCCAACGTCCTGACTTTC. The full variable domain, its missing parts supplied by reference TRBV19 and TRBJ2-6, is DGGITQSPKYLFRKEGQNVTLSCEQNLNHDAMYWYRQDPGQGLRLIYYSQIVNDFQKGDIAEGYSVSREKKESFPLTVTSAQKNPTAFYLCASGAGLSGANVLTFGAGSRLTVL.

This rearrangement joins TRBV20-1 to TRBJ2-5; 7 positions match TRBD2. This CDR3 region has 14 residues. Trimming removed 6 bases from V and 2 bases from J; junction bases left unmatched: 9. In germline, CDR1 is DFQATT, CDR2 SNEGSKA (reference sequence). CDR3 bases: TGCAGTGCAACCCGGGGAGGGTGGCAAGAGACCCAGTACTTC. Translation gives CSATRGGWQETQYF.

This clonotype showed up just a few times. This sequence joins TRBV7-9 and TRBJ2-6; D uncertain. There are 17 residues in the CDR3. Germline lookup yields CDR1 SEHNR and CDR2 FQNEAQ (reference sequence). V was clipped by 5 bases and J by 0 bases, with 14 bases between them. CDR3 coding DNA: TGTGCCAGCAGCGTCTGGACCGGGCGCTCTGGGGCCAACGTCCTGACTTTC. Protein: CASSVWTGRSGANVLTF.

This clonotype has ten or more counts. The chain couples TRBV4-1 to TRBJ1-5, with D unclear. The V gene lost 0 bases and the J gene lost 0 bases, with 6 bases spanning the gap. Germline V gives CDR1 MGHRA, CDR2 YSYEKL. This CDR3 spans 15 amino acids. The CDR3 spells CASSQDWVSNQPQHF. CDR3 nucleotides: TGCGCCAGCAGCCAAGATTGGGTTAGCAATCAGCCCCAGCATTTT.

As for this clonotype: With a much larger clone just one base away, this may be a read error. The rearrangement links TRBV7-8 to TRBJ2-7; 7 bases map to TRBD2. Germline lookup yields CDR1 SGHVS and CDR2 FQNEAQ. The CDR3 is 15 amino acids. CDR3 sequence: CASGLGRRGTYEQYF. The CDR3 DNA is TGTGCCAGCGGCTTAGGGCGGCGGGGGACCTACGAGCAGTACTTC. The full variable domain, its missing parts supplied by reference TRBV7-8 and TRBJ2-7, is GAGVSQSPRYKVAKRGQDVALRCDPISGHVSLFWYQQALGQGPEFLTYFQNEAQLDKSGLPSDRFFAERPEGSVSTLKIQRTQQEDSAVYLCASGLGRRGTYEQYFGPGTRLTVT.

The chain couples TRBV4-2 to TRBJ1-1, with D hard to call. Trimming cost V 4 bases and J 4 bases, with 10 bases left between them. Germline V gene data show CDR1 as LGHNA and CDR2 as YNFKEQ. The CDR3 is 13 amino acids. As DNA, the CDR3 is TGTGCCAGCAGCCCCCGTGCCCTCACTGAAGCTTTCTTT. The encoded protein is CASSPRALTEAFF.

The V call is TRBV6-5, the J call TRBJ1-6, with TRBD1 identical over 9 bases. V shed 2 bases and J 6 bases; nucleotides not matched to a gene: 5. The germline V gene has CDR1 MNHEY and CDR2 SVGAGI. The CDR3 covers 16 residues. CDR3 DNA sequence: TGTGCCAGCAGTTACGTACAGGGGGCCGGTAATTCACCCCTCCACTTT. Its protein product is CASSYVQGAGNSPLHF.

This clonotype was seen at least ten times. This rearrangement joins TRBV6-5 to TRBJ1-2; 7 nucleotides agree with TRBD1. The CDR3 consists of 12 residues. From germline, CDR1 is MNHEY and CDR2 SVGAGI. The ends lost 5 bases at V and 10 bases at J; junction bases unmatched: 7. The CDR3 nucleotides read TGTGCCAGCAGTCGCGACAGGGTTGACTACACCTTC. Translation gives CASSRDRVDYTF.

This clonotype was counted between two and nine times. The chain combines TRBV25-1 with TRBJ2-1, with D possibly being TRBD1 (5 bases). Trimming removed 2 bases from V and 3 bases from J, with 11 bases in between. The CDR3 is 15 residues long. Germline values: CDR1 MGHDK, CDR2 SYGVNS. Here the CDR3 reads CASSERQGRYNEQFF. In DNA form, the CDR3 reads TGTGCCAGCAGTGAAAGGCAGGGTCGCTACAATGAGCAGTTCTTC.

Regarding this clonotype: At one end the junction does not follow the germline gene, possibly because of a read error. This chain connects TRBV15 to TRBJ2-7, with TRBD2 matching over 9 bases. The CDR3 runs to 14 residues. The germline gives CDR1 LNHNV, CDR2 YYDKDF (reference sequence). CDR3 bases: TGTGCCACCAGCAGACAAGGACTAGCGAGCGAGAAGTACTTC. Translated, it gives CATSRQGLASEKYF.